These 11 T cell receptor beta chains were sequenced from one sample in a study of T cell responses to AZD1222 COVID-19 vaccine. Using immunoSEQ multiplex PCR, the repertoire was profiled, and TCRdb retains in-frame clones only, with some absent. The data include more than 110,000 clones; the top ten clones carry about 2.2%. The source material was peripheral blood. The source is an adult in good health.

The gene calls are TRBV9 and TRBJ1-3; D is undetermined. Germline CDR1 and CDR2: SGDLS and YYNGEE. This CDR3 contains 15 residues. V dropped 0 bases and J dropped 4 bases, with 11 bases sitting between them. Here the CDR3 DNA reads TGTGCCAGCAGCGTAGAGGGTGTATTGGGAAACACCATATATTTT. It specifies CASSVEGVLGNTIYF.

The chain employs TRBV5-1 and TRBJ2-2; TRBD1 matches 10 bases. The trim removed 4 bases at V and 4 bases at J, leaving 4 bases unmatched. Germline V CDR1 and CDR2: SGHRS, YFSETQ. The CDR3 contains 15 residues. CDR3 coding DNA: TGCGCCAGCAGCCCAAGGACAGGGGGCACCGGGGAGCTGTTTTTT. Translating it yields CASSPRTGGTGELFF.

The chain uses TRBV6-5 and TRBJ1-2; maybe TRBD1 (6 bases). CDR1 and CDR2 from the germline V gene are MNHEY and SVGAGI. The V and J ends lost 10 bases and 8 bases respectively, with 20 bases between them. The CDR3 is 13 residues long. CDR3 nucleotide sequence: TGTGCCACCATGGCCTTTACAGGGTCCGGCTACACCTTC. Translation: CATMAFTGSGYTF.

The V gene is TRBV25-1, the J gene TRBJ2-1; no clear D gene. Germline V gene data show CDR1 as MGHDK and CDR2 as SYGVNS. V was clipped by 5 bases and J by 0 bases, with 11 bases between them. The CDR3 spans 15 residues. The CDR3 sequence is CASSPRPDSYNEQFF. The CDR3 DNA sequence: TGTGCCAGCAGTCCCCGACCGGACTCCTACAATGAGCAGTTCTTC.

The rearrangement links TRBV6-1 to TRBJ2-5; D remains unclear. The germline V gene has CDR1 MNHNS and CDR2 SASEGT. V lost 0 bases and J 4 bases, leaving 12 bases between the germline ends. This CDR3 contains 15 residues. DNA of the CDR3: TGTGCCAGCAGTGAAGCGCTATCCTGGGGAGAGACCCAGTACTTC. Amino acids: CASSEALSWGETQYF.

V is TRBV29-1 and J is TRBJ1-2; 7 nucleotides match TRBD1. Germline V gene sequence: CDR1 SQVTM, CDR2 ANQGSEA. Trimming removed 7 bases from V and 1 base from J; junction bases left unmatched: 9. The CDR3 is 14 residues long. CDR3 bases: TGCAGCGCCGGGGCAGGGGGGGATAACTATGGCTACACCTTC. Protein: CSAGAGGDNYGYTF.

V gene TRBV28 combines with J gene TRBJ2-2; 7 positions match TRBD1. Germline lookup yields CDR1 MDHEN and CDR2 SYDVKM. The CDR3 has 13 residues. J was trimmed by 5 bases and V by 8 bases; bases with no gene match: 5. The CDR3 loop reads CASVPGGTGELFF. The CDR3 nucleotides are TGTGCCAGCGTCCCAGGGGGAACCGGGGAGCTGTTTTTT.

The genes are TRBV2 and TRBJ1-1; TRBD1 matches at 8 bases. Germline lookup yields CDR1 SNHLY and CDR2 FYNNEI. V dropped 5 bases and J dropped 3; count of bases not matched to a gene: 2. The CDR3 sequence is 13 residues long. The CDR3 DNA sequence: TGTGCCAGCAGTACGGACAGGGACACTGAAGCTTTCTTT. It yields the protein CASSTDRDTEAFF.

This chain uses TRBV19 with TRBJ2-2; no clear D gene. The V end lost 3 bases, the J end lost 2 bases, and 7 bases lay between the germline ends. Looked up from germline, CDR1 is LNHDA and CDR2 is SQIVND (reference sequence). CDR3 length equals 14 residues. The CDR3 sequence is CASSINRNTGELFF. CDR3 sequence (DNA): TGTGCCAGTAGTATCAACCGTAACACCGGGGAGCTGTTTTTT. Full variable domain (rest looked up from reference TRBV19 and TRBJ2-2): DGGITQSPKYLFRKEGQNVTLSCEQNLNHDAMYWYRQDPGQGLRLIYYSQIVNDFQKGDIAEGYSVSREKKESFPLTVTSAQKNPTAFYLCASSINRNTGELFFGEGSRLTVL.

The rearrangement joins TRBV5-1 to TRBJ1-2; 7 bases line up with TRBD1. Germline loops: CDR1 SGHRS, CDR2 YFSETQ. V gave up 0 bases and J gave up 5 bases; unmatched junction bases: 4. This CDR3 is built from 14 residues. The CDR3 loop is CASSLGGQLYGYTF. The CDR3 DNA follows: TGCGCCAGCAGCTTGGGGGGACAGTTATATGGCTACACCTTC.

The rearrangement joins TRBV15 to TRBJ2-7; D is uncertain. The CDR3 is 14 residues long. Germline V CDR1 and CDR2: LNHNV, YYDKDF (reference sequence). The germline V and J ends were trimmed by 0 bases and 5 bases, with 11 bases remaining between them. Here the CDR3 DNA reads TGTGCCACCAGCAGAGATCTAGGTGGAGACGAGCAGTACTTC. Residues: CATSRDLGGDEQYF.